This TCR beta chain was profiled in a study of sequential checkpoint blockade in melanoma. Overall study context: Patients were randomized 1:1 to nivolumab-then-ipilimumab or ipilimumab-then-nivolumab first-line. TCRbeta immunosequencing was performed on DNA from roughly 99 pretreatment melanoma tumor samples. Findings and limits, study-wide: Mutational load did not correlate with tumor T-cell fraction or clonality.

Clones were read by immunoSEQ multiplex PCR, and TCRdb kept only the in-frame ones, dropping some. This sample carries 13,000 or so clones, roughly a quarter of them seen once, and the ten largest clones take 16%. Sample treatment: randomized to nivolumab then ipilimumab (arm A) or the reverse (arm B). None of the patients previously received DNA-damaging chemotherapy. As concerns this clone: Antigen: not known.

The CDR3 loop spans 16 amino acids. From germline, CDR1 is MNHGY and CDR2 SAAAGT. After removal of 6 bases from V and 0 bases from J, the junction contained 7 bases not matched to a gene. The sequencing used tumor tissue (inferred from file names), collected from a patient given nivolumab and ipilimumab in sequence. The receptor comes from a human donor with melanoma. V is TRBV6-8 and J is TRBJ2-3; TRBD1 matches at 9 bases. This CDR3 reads CASSPGTGGSTDTQYF. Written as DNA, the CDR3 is TGTGCCAGCAGCCCCGGAACAGGGGGCAGCACAGATACGCAGTATTTT.